Below, one TCR beta chain is given with its context. Its antigen is unknown. The CDR3 end is not reached by the read, which stops 3 residues before it; the germline J gene fills it in. Looked up from germline, CDR1 is MNHEY and CDR2 is SVGEGT. The CDR3 covers 15 residues. J was trimmed by 6 bases and V by 5 bases; bases with no gene match: 11. The method was immunoSEQ multiplex PCR; TCRdb's version includes in-frame clones alone and lacks a portion of them. This sample's clone table lists about 19,000 clones. HPV was found by MY09/MY11 PCR and dot-blot genotyping. The data belong to a study of T cells in women clearing cervical HPV infection. Across the whole study: Case blood was drawn when the lesion was first found; control blood after infection became undetectable.

The study's findings and limits: CIN3+ cases had significantly higher TCR richness than controls; evenness did not differ. Cases carried less TRBV6-7 than controls: around 0.11% versus 0.15%.

This sequence joins TRBV6-2 or TRBV6-3 and TRBJ1-2, with 8 bases lining up with TRBD1. This clonotype originated in a woman aged 18-70 years with a cervical HPV16 infection that either progressed to CIN3+ or cleared (not recorded which). The source material was blood buffy coat. This CDR3 reads CASSIRETGVDGYTF. The sequenced CDR3 bases are TGTGCCAGCAGTATCCGCGAGACAGGGGTTGATGGC.